The sample holds many counts of the clone carrying this T cell receptor (beta chain). The antigen is unknown. The data stem from a study of T cells in Graves' hyperthyroidism and ophthalmopathy. Study conclusions and caveats: Among clonotypes expanded in thyroid above 0.001, most were also found in blood.

The investigators amplified TCR beta CDR3 regions from RNA transcripts. With the HTBI primer set, the TCR CDR3 went through a first round of RT-PCR. Each CDR3 protein gets one entry after TCRdb re-called the multiplex PCR reads with MiXCR. This table holds 160,000 or so distinct CDR3 sequences, about 9% found once. In making diagnoses, clinical symptoms, serum thyroxine and TRAb, thyroid ultrasound and orbital computed tomography were all used. Sampled blood dates from first hyperthyroidism diagnosis, and it precedes any ophthalmopathy symptoms. Between the trimmed V and J ends, which lost 5 bases and 0 bases, there was a span of 9 bases. Germline V gene data show CDR1 as SGHTA and CDR2 as FQGTGA. The CDR3 covers 14 residues.

The rearrangement links TRBV7-3 to TRBJ2-3, with D maybe TRBD2 (6 bases). The sequencing sample was made of blood. The clonotype comes from a woman under 30 with Graves' hyperthyroidism that later progressed to Graves' ophthalmopathy. The CDR3 here is CASSQSGSTDTQYF. CDR3 sequence (DNA): TGTGCCAGCAGCCAGAGCGGGAGCACAGATACGCAGTATTTT.